Listed below are T cell receptor beta chains from one sample, sequenced in a study of blood T cell repertoires in COVID-19. Profiled with immunoSEQ multiplex PCR; TCRdb holds only in-frame clones, not every one. The table lists approximately 450,000 clones, roughly nine tenths of them singletons, with approximately 2% in the top ten. The sample consisted of PBMCs or T cells enriched from blood (not recorded which). These receptors originate from a woman between 18 and 29 years old with acute COVID-19. Each CDR3 is given with its conserved first and last residue. The order of the fields is clone size, D gene, J gene, V gene, CDR3 protein, CDR3 DNA. The D gene is left open where the match is weak. Clone size appears in some rows only: once, few, many, or a class for an expanded clone.

- - TRBJ2-2 TRBV27 CASSLWSSGIDTGELFF TGTGCCAGCAGTTTATGGAGTAGCGGTATCGACACCGGGGAGCTGTTTTTT
- TRBD2 TRBJ2-5 TRBV3-1/TRBV3-2 CASSQPGLAGATGETQYF TGTGCCAGCAGCCAACCAGGACTAGCGGGAGCCACAGGGGAGACCCAGTACTTC
- TRBD1 TRBJ2-3 TRBV19 CATADRDGDTQYF TGTGCCACCGCCGACAGGGACGGGGATACGCAGTATTTT
- - TRBJ2-1 TRBV7-9 CASSSGTFDEQFF TGTGCCAGCAGCTCCGGGACTTTCGATGAGCAGTTCTTC
- - TRBJ1-5 TRBV29-1 CSISRGDNQPQHF TGCAGTATATCAAGGGGCGACAATCAGCCCCAGCATTTT
- TRBD2 TRBJ2-1 TRBV5-4 CASSESGRAPNEQFF TGTGCCAGCAGCGAAAGCGGGAGGGCCCCCAATGAGCAGTTCTTC
- TRBD2 TRBJ2-3 TRBV5-4 CASSLNLGGGSTDTQYF TGTGCCAGCAGCCTCAATTTGGGGGGGGGAAGCACAGATACGCAGTATTTT
- TRBD1 TRBJ1-4 TRBV29-1 CSVGTGKLEKLFF TGCAGCGTGGGGACAGGGAAGCTTGAAAAACTGTTTTTT
few TRBD1 TRBJ1-3 TRBV19 CASSIGTGTLSGNTIYF TGTGCCAGTAGTATCGGGACAGGGACCCTCTCTGGAAACACCATATATTTT
- TRBD1 TRBJ2-5 TRBV7-3 CASSPIAGGQGAETQYF TGTGCCAGCAGCCCCATCGCCGGGGGACAGGGGGCGGAGACCCAGTACTTC
- - TRBJ1-2 TRBV10-3 CAISEQGDGYTF TGTGCCATCAGTGAACAGGGTGATGGCTACACCTTC
- - TRBJ2-2 TRBV7-2 CASSIVSNTGELFF TGTGCCAGCAGTATCGTATCGAACACCGGGGAGCTGTTTTTT
- - TRBJ2-3 TRBV5-6 CASSLDLGGETDTQYF TGTGCCAGCAGCTTGGATCTCGGCGGGGAGACAGATACGCAGTATTTT
- - TRBJ1-3 TRBV4-1 CASSYDIAGGNTIYF TGCGCCAGCAGCTACGACATCGCGGGCGGAAACACCATATATTTT
- TRBD1 TRBJ2-2 TRBV9 CASSSPHGTVNTGELFF TGTGCCAGCAGCTCCCCCCATGGGACAGTGAACACCGGGGAGCTGTTTTTT
- TRBD1 TRBJ1-5 TRBV29-1 CSVAGQVNQPQHF TGCAGCGTTGCGGGACAGGTCAATCAGCCCCAGCATTTT
once TRBD1 TRBJ1-1 TRBV10-1 CASKPGQGTEAFF TGCGCCAGCAAACCGGGACAGGGAACCGAAGCTTTCTTT
- - TRBJ2-7 TRBV2 CASNRLSYEQYF TGTGCCAGCAACCGACTCTCCTACGAGCAGTACTTC
- - TRBJ2-2 TRBV6-5 CASSYYSLNTGELFF TGTGCCAGCAGTTACTATTCCCTGAACACCGGGGAGCTGTTTTTT
- - TRBJ1-1 TRBV27 CASILTGVGTEAFF TGTGCCAGCATTCTTACGGGGGTGGGCACTGAAGCTTTCTTT
- TRBD2 TRBJ2-3 TRBV15 CATSYRSGSRTDTQYF TGTGCCACCAGCTATAGAAGCGGGAGCCGCACAGATACGCAGTATTTT
- - TRBJ1-3 TRBV14 CASSQARGNTIYF TGTGCCAGCAGCCAGGCAAGAGGAAACACCATATATTTT
- - TRBJ2-2 TRBV7-9 CASSPLSRRKNTGELFF TGTGCCAGCAGCCCCCTTAGCCGGCGGAAGAACACCGGGGAGCTGTTTTTT
- - TRBJ1-4 TRBV21-1 CASSVRNRDRVEKLFF TGTGCCAGCAGCGTACGAAACCGGGACAGGGTTGAAAAACTGTTTTTT
- - TRBJ2-7 TRBV18 CASSPADGAYEQYF TGTGCCAGCTCACCAGCGGACGGGGCCTACGAGCAGTACTTC
- TRBD2 TRBJ2-7 TRBV7-2 CASSPGGDYEQYF TGTGCCAGCAGCCCGGGGGGGGACTACGAGCAGTACTTC
- - TRBJ1-2 TRBV7-2 CASSQSNRDYGYTF TGTGCCAGCAGCCAATCCAACAGGGACTATGGCTACACCTTC
- TRBD1 TRBJ1-6 TRBV2 CASRGQYNSPLHF TGTGCCAGCAGGGGACAGTATAATTCACCCCTCCACTTT
- - TRBJ1-2 TRBV29-1 CSVERRYEGGYGYTF TGCAGCGTTGAGAGGAGGTACGAGGGCGGCTATGGCTACACCTTC
- TRBD1 TRBJ1-2 TRBV14 CASSLNRDREVWLYGYTF TGTGCCAGCAGCCTGAACCGGGACAGGGAAGTGTGGCTATATGGCTACACCTTC
- - TRBJ1-1 TRBV4-2 CASSQDRSGGTEAFF TGTGCCAGCAGCCAAGATCGTTCGGGGGGCACTGAAGCTTTCTTT
- TRBD1 TRBJ2-3 TRBV23-1 CASRSDRASTQYF TGCGCCAGCCGATCTGACAGGGCTTCTACGCAGTATTTT
- TRBD2 TRBJ2-1 TRBV27 CASSTRLFVGAGRSSYNEQFF TGTGCCAGCAGTACCCGGTTGTTCGTTGGAGCGGGGCGGAGCTCCTACAATGAGCAGTTCTTC
- TRBD2 TRBJ2-3 TRBV5-1 CASTHSGGHTDTQYF TGCGCCAGCACCCATAGCGGGGGTCACACAGATACGCAGTATTTT
- - TRBJ1-2 TRBV4-3 CASSQEWGPGNYGYTF TGCGCCAGCAGCCAAGAATGGGGGCCTGGGAACTATGGCTACACCTTC
- - TRBJ1-2 TRBV12-5 CASGQSQGWDYGYTF TGTGCTAGTGGCCAATCCCAGGGCTGGGACTATGGCTACACCTTC
- - TRBJ1-2 TRBV6-2/TRBV6-3 CASSDRDTYGYTF TGTGCCAGCAGTGACCGGGACACCTATGGCTACACCTTC
- - TRBJ1-5 TRBV27 CASSTRQPNQPQHF TGTGCCAGCAGTACTCGACAGCCCAATCAGCCCCAGCATTTT
once - TRBJ2-2 TRBV19 CAIQTGNTGELFF TGTGCCATACAGACAGGGAACACCGGGGAGCTGTTTTTT
- TRBD1 TRBJ2-7 TRBV5-1 CASSPGSQGNYEQYF TGCGCCAGCAGCCCAGGATCACAGGGGAACTACGAGCAGTACTTC
few - TRBJ1-1 TRBV29-1 CSAPGYSPGTEAFF TGCAGCGCCCCCGGGTACTCCCCGGGAACTGAAGCTTTCTTT
- - TRBJ2-1 TRBV7-8 CASSLGGFNYNEQFF TGTGCCAGCAGCTTGGGGGGATTCAACTACAATGAGCAGTTCTTC
- - TRBJ2-2 TRBV7-2 CASSLSPGNTGELFF TGTGCCAGCAGCTTATCCCCCGGGAACACCGGGGAGCTGTTTTTT
- TRBD2 TRBJ2-3 TRBV5-6 CASSREGFFGPTDTQYF TGTGCCAGCAGCCGGGAGGGTTTTTTCGGCCCCACAGATACGCAGTATTTT
- TRBD2 TRBJ2-2 TRBV7-3 CASSPYRGGPNTGELFF TGTGCCAGCAGCCCCTATCGGGGGGGCCCGAACACCGGGGAGCTGTTTTTT
- - TRBJ1-3 TRBV5-1 CASSLAWGAGNTIYF TGCGCCAGCAGCTTGGCGTGGGGAGCCGGAAACACCATATATTTT
- TRBD1 TRBJ1-3 TRBV10-3 CAIRGDTGDFGNTIYF TGTGCCATCAGGGGCGACACAGGGGACTTTGGAAACACCATATATTTT
once TRBD1 TRBJ2-1 TRBV6-5 CASRMRDRASYEQFF TGTGCCAGCAGAATGAGGGACAGGGCAAGCTATGAGCAGTTCTTC
- - TRBJ1-2 TRBV19 CASRLQGSLFQSYGYTF TGTGCCAGTAGGCTACAGGGAAGCTTGTTCCAATCCTACGGCTACACCTTC
- - TRBJ2-3 TRBV12-3/TRBV12-4 CASSGDSTDTQYF TGTGCCAGCAGTGGGGACTCCACAGATACGCAGTATTTT
- - TRBJ1-2 TRBV9 CASSLSQDTYGYTF TGTGCCAGCAGCTTATCACAGGACACCTATGGCTACACCTTC
- - TRBJ1-2 TRBV7-9 CASSLVPEYSYGYTF TGTGCCAGCAGCTTAGTACCGGAGTATTCCTATGGCTACACCTTC
- - TRBJ1-3 TRBV10-3 CAITREIPGASGNTIYF TGTGCCATCACCCGAGAGATCCCAGGCGCCTCTGGAAACACCATATATTTT